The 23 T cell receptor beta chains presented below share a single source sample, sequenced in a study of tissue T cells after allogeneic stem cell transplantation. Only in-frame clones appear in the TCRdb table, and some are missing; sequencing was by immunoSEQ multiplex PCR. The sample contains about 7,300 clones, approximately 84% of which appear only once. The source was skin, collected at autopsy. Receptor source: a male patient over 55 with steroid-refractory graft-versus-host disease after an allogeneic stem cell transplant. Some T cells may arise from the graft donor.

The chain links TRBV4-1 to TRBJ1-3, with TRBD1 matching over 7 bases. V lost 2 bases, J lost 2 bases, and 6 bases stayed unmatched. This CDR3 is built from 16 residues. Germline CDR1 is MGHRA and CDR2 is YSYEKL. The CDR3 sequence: CASSQWEGATGNTIYF. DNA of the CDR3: TGCGCCAGCAGCCAATGGGAGGGGGCTACTGGAAACACCATATATTTT.

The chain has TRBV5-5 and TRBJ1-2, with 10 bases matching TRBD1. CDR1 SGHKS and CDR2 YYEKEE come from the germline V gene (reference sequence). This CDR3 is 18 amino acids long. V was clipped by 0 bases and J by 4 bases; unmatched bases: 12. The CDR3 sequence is CASSLGQGAVDGTYGYTF. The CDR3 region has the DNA TGTGCCAGCAGCTTGGGACAGGGGGCCGTTGACGGCACCTATGGCTACACCTTC.

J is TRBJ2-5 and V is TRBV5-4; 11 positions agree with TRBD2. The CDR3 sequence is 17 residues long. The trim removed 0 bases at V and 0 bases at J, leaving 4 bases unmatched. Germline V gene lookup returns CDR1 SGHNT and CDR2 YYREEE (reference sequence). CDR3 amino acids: CASSLGLAGSYQETQYF. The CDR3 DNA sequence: TGTGCCAGCAGCTTGGGACTAGCGGGATCGTACCAAGAGACCCAGTACTTC.

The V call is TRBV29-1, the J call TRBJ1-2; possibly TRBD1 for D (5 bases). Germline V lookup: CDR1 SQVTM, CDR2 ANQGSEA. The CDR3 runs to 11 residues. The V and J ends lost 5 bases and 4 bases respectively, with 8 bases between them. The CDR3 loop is CSVRGAYGYTF. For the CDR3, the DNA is TGCAGCGTTAGGGGCGCCTATGGCTACACCTTC. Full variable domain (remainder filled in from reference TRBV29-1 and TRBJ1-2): SAVISQKPSRDICQRGTSLTIQCQVDSQVTMMFWYRQQPGQSLTLIATANQGSEATYESGFVIDKFPISRPNLTFSTLTVSNMSPEDSSIYLCSVRGAYGYTFGSGTRLTVV.

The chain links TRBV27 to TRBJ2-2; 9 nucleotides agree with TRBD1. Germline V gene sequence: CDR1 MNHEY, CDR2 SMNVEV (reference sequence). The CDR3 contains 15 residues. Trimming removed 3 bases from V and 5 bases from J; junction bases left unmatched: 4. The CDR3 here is CASSFLGTGTGELFF. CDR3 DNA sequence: TGTGCCAGCAGTTTTCTGGGGACAGGGACCGGGGAGCTGTTTTTT.

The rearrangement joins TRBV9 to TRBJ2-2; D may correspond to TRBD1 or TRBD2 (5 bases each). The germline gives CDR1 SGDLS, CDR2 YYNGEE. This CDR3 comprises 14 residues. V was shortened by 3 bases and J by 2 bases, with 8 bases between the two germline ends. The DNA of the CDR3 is TGTGCCAGCAGCGAATGGGACAACACCGGGGAGCTGTTTTTT. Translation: CASSEWDNTGELFF.

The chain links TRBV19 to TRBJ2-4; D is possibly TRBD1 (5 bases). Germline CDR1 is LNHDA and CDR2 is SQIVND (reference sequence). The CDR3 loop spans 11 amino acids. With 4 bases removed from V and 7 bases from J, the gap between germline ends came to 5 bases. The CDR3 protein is CASSTGNIQYF. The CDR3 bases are TGTGCCAGTAGTACAGGGAACATTCAGTACTTC.

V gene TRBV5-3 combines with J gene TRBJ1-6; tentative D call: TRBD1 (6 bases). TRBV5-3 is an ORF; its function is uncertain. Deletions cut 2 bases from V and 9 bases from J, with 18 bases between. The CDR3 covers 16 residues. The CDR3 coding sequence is TGTGCCAGAAGCTTCAGTGGGGGGGCGTTCGGTTCACCCCTCCACTTT. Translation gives CARSFSGGAFGSPLHF.

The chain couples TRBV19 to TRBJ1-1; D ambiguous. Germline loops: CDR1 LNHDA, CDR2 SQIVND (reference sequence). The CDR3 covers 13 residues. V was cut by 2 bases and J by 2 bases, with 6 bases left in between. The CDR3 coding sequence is TGTGCCAGTAGTATATGGGCTAACACTGAAGCTTTCTTT. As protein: CASSIWANTEAFF.

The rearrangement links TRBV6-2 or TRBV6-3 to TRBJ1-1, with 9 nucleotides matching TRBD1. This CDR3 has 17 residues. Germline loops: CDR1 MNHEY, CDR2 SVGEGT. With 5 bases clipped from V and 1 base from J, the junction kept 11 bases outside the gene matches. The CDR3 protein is CASSRDRDNHPNTEAFF. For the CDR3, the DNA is TGTGCCAGCAGTCGGGACAGGGACAACCACCCGAACACTGAAGCTTTCTTT.

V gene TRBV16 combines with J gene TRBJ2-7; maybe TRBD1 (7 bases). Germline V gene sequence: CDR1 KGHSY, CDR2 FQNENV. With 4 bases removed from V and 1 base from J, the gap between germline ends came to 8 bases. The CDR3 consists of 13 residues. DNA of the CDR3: TGTGCCAGCAGCCCAGGGGGGTCCTACGAGCAGTACTTC. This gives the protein CASSPGGSYEQYF. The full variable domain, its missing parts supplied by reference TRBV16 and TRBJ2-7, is GEEVAQTPKHLVRGEGQKAKLYCAPIKGHSYVFWYQQVLKNEFKFLISFQNENVFDETGMPKERFSAKCLPNSPCSLEIQATKLEDSAVYFCASSPGGSYEQYFGPGTRLTVT.

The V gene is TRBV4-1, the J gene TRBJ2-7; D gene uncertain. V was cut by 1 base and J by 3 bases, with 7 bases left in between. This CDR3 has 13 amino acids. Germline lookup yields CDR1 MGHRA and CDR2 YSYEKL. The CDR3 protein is CASSQVLGYEQYF. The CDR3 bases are TGCGCCAGCAGCCAAGTCCTGGGCTACGAGCAGTACTTC.

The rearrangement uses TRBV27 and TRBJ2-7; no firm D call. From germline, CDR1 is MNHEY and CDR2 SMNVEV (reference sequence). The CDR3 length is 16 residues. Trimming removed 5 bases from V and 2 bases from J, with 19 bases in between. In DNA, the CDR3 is TGTGCCAGCAGTGGGATTTCGGGTAATGGTCCCTACGAGCAGTACTTC. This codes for CASSGISGNGPYEQYF.

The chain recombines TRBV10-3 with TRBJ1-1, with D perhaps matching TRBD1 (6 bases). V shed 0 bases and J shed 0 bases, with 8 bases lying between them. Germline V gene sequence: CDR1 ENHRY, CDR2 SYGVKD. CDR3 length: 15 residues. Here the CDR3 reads CAISESTGMNTEAFF. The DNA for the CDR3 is TGTGCCATCAGTGAGTCGACAGGCATGAACACTGAAGCTTTCTTT.

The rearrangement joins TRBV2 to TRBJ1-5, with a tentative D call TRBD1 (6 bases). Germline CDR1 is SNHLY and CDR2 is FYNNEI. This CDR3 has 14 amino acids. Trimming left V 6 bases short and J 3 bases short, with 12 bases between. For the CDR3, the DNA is TGTGCCAGCAGGGCAGCAGGGGACAATCAGCCCCAGCATTTT. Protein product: CASRAAGDNQPQHF.

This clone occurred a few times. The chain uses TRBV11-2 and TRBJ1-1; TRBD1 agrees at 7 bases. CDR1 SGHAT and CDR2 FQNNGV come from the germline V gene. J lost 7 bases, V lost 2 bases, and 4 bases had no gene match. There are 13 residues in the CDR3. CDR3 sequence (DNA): TGTGCCAGCAGCTTACAACGACAGGGTGAAGCTTTCTTT. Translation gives CASSLQRQGEAFF. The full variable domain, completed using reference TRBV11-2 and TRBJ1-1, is EAGVAQSPRYKIIEKRQSVAFWCNPISGHATLYWYQQILGQGPKLLIQFQNNGVVDDSQLPKDRFSAERLKGVDSTLKIQPAKLEDSAVYLCASSLQRQGEAFFGQGTRLTVV.

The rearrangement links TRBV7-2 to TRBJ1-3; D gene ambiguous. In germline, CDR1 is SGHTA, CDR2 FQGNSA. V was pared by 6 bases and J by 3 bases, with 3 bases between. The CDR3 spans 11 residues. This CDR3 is CASRDGNTIYF. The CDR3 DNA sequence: TGTGCCAGCAGGGATGGAAACACCATATATTTT.

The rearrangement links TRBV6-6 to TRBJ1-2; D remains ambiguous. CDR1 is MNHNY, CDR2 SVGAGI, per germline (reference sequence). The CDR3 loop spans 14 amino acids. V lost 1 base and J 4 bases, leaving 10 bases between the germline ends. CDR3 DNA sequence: TGTGCCAGCAGTTACTATGGGGAGATCTATGGCTACACCTTC. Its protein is CASSYYGEIYGYTF.

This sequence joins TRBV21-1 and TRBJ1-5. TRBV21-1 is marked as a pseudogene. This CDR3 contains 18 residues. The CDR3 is CASSKALLGERGNQPQHF. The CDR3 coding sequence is TGTGCCAGCAGCAAAGCGCTTTTGGGGGAACGTGGCAATCAGCCCCAGCATTTT.

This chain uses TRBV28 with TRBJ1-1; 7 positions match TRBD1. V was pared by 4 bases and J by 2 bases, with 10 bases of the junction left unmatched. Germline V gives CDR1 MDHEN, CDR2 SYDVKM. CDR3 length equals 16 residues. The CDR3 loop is CASSSRWGQPNTEAFF. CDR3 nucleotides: TGTGCCAGCAGTTCGAGGTGGGGACAGCCTAACACTGAAGCTTTCTTT. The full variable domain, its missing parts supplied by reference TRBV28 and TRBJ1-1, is DVKVTQSSRYLVKRTGEKVFLECVQDMDHENMFWYRQDPGLGLRLIYFSYDVKMKEKGDIPEGYSVSREKKERFSLILESASTNQTSMYLCASSSRWGQPNTEAFFGQGTRLTVV.

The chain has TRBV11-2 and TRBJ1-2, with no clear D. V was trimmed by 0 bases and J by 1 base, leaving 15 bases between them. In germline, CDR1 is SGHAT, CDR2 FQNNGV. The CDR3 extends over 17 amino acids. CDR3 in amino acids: CASSLDRTSEINYGYTF. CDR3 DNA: TGTGCCAGCAGCTTAGACAGGACTTCGGAAATTAACTATGGCTACACCTTC.

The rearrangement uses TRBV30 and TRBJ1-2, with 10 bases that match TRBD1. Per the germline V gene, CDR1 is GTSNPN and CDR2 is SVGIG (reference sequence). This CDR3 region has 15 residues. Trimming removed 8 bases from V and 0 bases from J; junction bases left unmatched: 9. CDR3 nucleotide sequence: TGTGCCGGTGACAGGGGGCGCGGTGCTAACTATGGCTACACCTTC. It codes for CAGDRGRGANYGYTF.

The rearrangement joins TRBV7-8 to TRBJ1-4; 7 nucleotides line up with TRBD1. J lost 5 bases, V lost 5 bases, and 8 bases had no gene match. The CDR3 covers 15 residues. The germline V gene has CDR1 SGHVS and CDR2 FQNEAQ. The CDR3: CASSMSGGMNEKLFF. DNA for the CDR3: TGTGCCAGCAGCATGTCAGGGGGGATGAATGAAAAACTGTTTTTT. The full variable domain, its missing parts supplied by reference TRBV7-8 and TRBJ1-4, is GAGVSQSPRYKVAKRGQDVALRCDPISGHVSLFWYQQALGQGPEFLTYFQNEAQLDKSGLPSDRFFAERPEGSVSTLKIQRTQQEDSAVYLCASSMSGGMNEKLFFGSGTQLSVL.